This paragraph covers one T cell receptor beta chain sequence. No antigen is known for it. Libraries were prepared by immunoSEQ multiplex PCR; TCRdb keeps only in-frame clonotypes and omits some of them. The sample yields 2 million to 2.5 million clones, roughly 95% seen once. The CDR3 length is 18 residues. V lost 1 base and J lost 5; bases outside the gene matches: 13. Germline CDR1 SGHAT, CDR2 FQNNGV. The data stem from a study of shared clonotypes between healthy human individuals. Overall study results and limits: Compared with memory subsets, naive subsets generally had larger estimated richness. Generation of non-shared clonotypes was less probable than generation of clonotypes shared by all four donors. Depth was large, yet rarefaction showed that sorted-subset sequencing was incomplete. Among donors, sharing of clonotypes was expected to be affected by sequencing depth.

The source is a man aged 18 to 30 in good health. The source material was naive CD4+ T cells sorted from blood. Subset defined: CD45RA+ positively selected. The chain links TRBV11-2 to TRBJ2-3; 9 bases agree with TRBD1. The CDR3 DNA is TGTGCCAGCAGCTTAGGGTCCCCGGGACAGGGAGTGAGAGATACGCAGTATTTT. Protein: CASSLGSPGQGVRDTQYF.